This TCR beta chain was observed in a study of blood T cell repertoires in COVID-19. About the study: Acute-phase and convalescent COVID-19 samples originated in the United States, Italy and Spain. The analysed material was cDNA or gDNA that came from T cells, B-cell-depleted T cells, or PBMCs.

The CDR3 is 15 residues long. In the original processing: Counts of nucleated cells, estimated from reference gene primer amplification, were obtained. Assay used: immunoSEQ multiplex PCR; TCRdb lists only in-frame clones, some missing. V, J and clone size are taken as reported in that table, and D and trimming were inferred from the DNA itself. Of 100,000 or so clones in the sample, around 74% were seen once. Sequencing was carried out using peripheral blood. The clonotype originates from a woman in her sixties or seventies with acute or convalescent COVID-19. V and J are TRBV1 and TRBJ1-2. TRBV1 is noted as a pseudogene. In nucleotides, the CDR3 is TGCACCAGCAGCCAAGAGGAGGGCGGAACGGGTGGCTACACCTTC. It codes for CTSSQEEGGTGGYTF.